The present TCR beta chain was sequenced within a study of T cells in Graves' hyperthyroidism and ophthalmopathy. RNA transcripts were the template for amplifying TCR beta CDR3 regions. HTBI primers were used for first-round RT-PCR of the TCR CDR3. MiXCR, run by TCRdb on the multiplex PCR reads, gives a single entry per CDR3 protein. The table has some 550,000 distinct CDR3 sequences, 16% seen once. V lost 0 bases to trimming and J lost 0 bases; unmatched junction nucleotides: 5. Germline V gives CDR1 DFQATT, CDR2 SNEGSKA (reference sequence). CDR3 size: 15 residues. Input material: blood. This clonotype was sampled from a woman aged 40 to 49 with Graves' ophthalmopathy. The V and J genes are TRBV20-1 and TRBJ2-7; 7 positions match TRBD1. In DNA form, the CDR3 reads TGCAGTGCTAGAGACCGGGACAGCGGCTCCTACGAGCAGTACTTC. Protein sequence: CSARDRDSGSYEQYF.